The entry that follows covers one T cell receptor (beta chain) sequence. Its specificity is unknown. Total RNA, at least 6 micrograms per sample, was extracted from PBMCs. Trimming removed 8 bases at V and 1 base at J, with 16 bases between. Per the germline V gene, CDR1 is LGHDT and CDR2 is YNNKEL (reference sequence). This CDR3 has 15 amino acids. The sample is drawn from a study of blood T cells in healthy people across ages. The second PCR ran about 6 to 12 cycles with a sample-barcoded 5' primer and J-beta primers. MiXCR, applied by TCRdb to the 5' RACE reads, yields one record per CDR3 protein. The sample has fewer than 900,000 distinct CDR3 sequences; about 42% are singletons. Study outcomes and limitations: Age brought a roughly linear fall in TCR beta diversity measured per million T cells. More naive CD4+ cells and higher diversity were found in long-lived than in aged donors.

The V call is TRBV3-1, the J call TRBJ2-3; D ambiguous. The sample was blood. The sequence derives from a woman aged 55-70 years in good health. For the CDR3, the DNA is TGTGCCAGCCGTCCTGTTTTCGAGGGCACAGATACGCAGTATTTT. Residues: CASRPVFEGTDTQYF.